Included here is one T cell receptor beta chain sequence, with context. Its antigen is not identified. The data originate from a study of T cell responses to AZD1222 COVID-19 vaccine. Across the study: Researchers grouped second doses given at about 4 or about 12 weeks into one pool. Notes on the study in general: Clonal diversity was possibly underestimated, and the donors were mostly white British, with more females. Repertoires were obtained only post-peak T cell response.

This CDR3 region has 15 residues. Trimming cost V 8 bases and J 4 bases; bases outside gene matches: 7. Germline CDR1 is MDHEN and CDR2 is SYDVKM. TCRdb's table, derived via immunoSEQ multiplex PCR, lists solely in-frame clones and lacks some. The table shows 95,000 to 100,000 clones, with 86% occurring only once. The receptor's source is an adult in good health. V and J are TRBV28 and TRBJ1-5, with 11 bases fitting TRBD1. The specimen was peripheral blood, collected on day 0 of AZD1222 vaccination. In DNA, the CDR3 is TGTGCCAGCCGATCGGGGACAGGGGGAAATCAGCCCCAGCATTTT. Translation gives CASRSGTGGNQPQHF.